This T cell receptor beta chain derives from a study of blood T cell repertoires in COVID-19. Turning to the study itself: Samples representing acute and convalescent COVID-19 were sourced from the United States, Italy and Spain. T cells, B-cell-depleted T cells, or PBMCs provided the cDNA or gDNA that served as material.

V lost 6 bases and J lost 7, with 13 bases in between. From germline, CDR1 is SEHNR and CDR2 FQNEAQ (reference sequence). The length of the CDR3 is 13 residues. Source study methods: How many nucleated cells were present was estimated from reference gene primer amplification. The method was immunoSEQ multiplex PCR; TCRdb's version includes in-frame clones alone and lacks a portion of them. D and trimming were read from the DNA, whereas the V and J calls and clone size are those reported in that table. The data hold 390,000 or so clones, with roughly 87% observed a single time. Before being deemed recovered, Cohort 3 donors had two negative PCRs, clearance, or symptom resolution. A single count supports this clone.

Sequencing was done on a sample of PBMCs or T cells enriched from blood (not recorded which). This chain uses TRBV7-9 with TRBJ1-5; maybe TRBD1 (5 bases). The sequence was collected from a woman between 45 and 60 years old who had recovered from COVID-19. In DNA, the CDR3 is TGTGCCAGCAGTTCTAACGGGGGGCAGCCCCAGCATTTT. Translating it yields CASSSNGGQPQHF.